Given below is one TCR beta chain in context. This specimen belongs to a study of cytomegalovirus exposure and HLA in healthy donors. The PCR had 60 Vbeta and 13 Jbeta primers. Only in-frame clones appear in the TCRdb table, and some are missing; sequencing was by immunoSEQ multiplex PCR. The sample has around 140,000 clones, 73% seen once; the top ten hold 1.5% to 2%. Per germline, CDR1 MNHNY and CDR2 SVGAGI (reference sequence). The V gene end was trimmed by 6 bases and the J gene end by 4 bases; junction bases not matched to a gene: 13. This CDR3 spans 16 amino acids. Sequenced: PBMCs. This TCR was sampled from a woman aged 18-29 years in good health and CMV-seronegative. The gene calls are TRBV6-6 and TRBJ1-1; 8 positions agree with TRBD1. This CDR3 is CASRTTTGVGGTEAFF. Written as DNA, the CDR3 is TGTGCCAGCAGAACTACGACAGGGGTGGGAGGCACTGAAGCTTTCTTT.